The 16 T cell receptor beta chains given below trace back to one sample, sequenced in a study of T cells in Graves' hyperthyroidism and ophthalmopathy. Researchers amplified the TCR beta CDR3 regions from RNA transcripts. When the TCR CDR3 underwent first-round RT-PCR, the HTBI primer set was used. Using its own MiXCR run on the multiplex PCR reads, TCRdb lists one record per CDR3 protein. The sample records about 370,000 distinct CDR3 sequences, over 12% being singletons. The sequencing input was blood. Receptors were obtained from an older woman with Graves' ophthalmopathy.

This clonotype showed up just a few times. The chain employs TRBV6-1 and TRBJ1-3; D remains ambiguous. The germline V gene encodes CDR1 MNHNS and CDR2 SASEGT. The CDR3 loop spans 14 amino acids. V lost 4 bases, J lost 0 bases, and 7 bases lay in between. CDR3 in DNA: TGTGCCAGCAGTGGGGCGTCCTCTGGAAACACCATATATTTT. Amino acid sequence: CASSGASSGNTIYF.

This clonotype was seen many times. The V gene is TRBV28, the J gene TRBJ1-1; D possibly corresponds to TRBD1 (5 bases). Germline V gene lookup returns CDR1 MDHEN and CDR2 SYDVKM. CDR3 length: 16 residues. V was pared by 1 base and J by 5 bases, with 17 bases between. The CDR3 reads CASSLYKGPGLTEAFF. DNA for the CDR3: TGTGCCAGCAGTTTATACAAGGGACCAGGGTTGACTGAAGCTTTCTTT.

The sample holds many counts of this clonotype. The chain uses TRBV28 and TRBJ1-1, with 7 bases fitting TRBD1. Trimming took 10 bases from V and 1 from J; bases not matched to a gene: 9. The CDR3 runs to 14 residues. Germline V lookup: CDR1 MDHEN, CDR2 SYDVKM. CDR3 region: CATRRDSSNTEAFF. CDR3 bases: TGTGCCACGCGGAGGGACAGCTCGAACACTGAAGCTTTCTTT.

This clonotype was observed at least ten times. This chain joins TRBV7-2 and TRBJ2-4, with D maybe TRBD2 (6 bases). The CDR3 loop spans 14 amino acids. Germline V gives CDR1 SGHTA, CDR2 FQGNSA. Trimming removed 5 bases at V and 2 bases at J, with 10 bases between. The chain's CDR3 is CASSDGRTKNIQYF. The CDR3 coding sequence is TGTGCCAGCAGCGACGGGAGAACCAAAAACATTCAGTACTTC.

At least ten counts were recorded for this clonotype. The gene calls are TRBV5-1 and TRBJ2-1, with 7 positions matching TRBD1. The CDR3 runs to 15 residues. With 3 bases clipped from V and 7 bases from J, the junction kept 10 bases outside the gene matches. Germline-derived CDR1 and CDR2 are SGHRS and YFSETQ. CDR3 amino acids: CASSYWDSPGNEQFF. The CDR3 region has the DNA TGCGCCAGCAGCTACTGGGACAGCCCTGGGAATGAGCAGTTCTTC.

This clonotype was counted many times. The chain combines TRBV20-1 with TRBJ2-1; D is possibly TRBD1 (6 bases). The CDR3 has 14 amino acids. V was trimmed by 5 bases and J by 4 bases, leaving 15 bases between them. Germline V gene lookup returns CDR1 DFQATT and CDR2 SNEGSKA (reference sequence). The CDR3 reads CSADDRDIYNEQFF. DNA of the CDR3: TGCAGTGCTGACGACCGGGACATATACAATGAGCAGTTCTTC.

This clonotype was observed at least ten times. This chain connects TRBV2 to TRBJ1-1; no clear D gene. In germline, CDR1 is SNHLY, CDR2 FYNNEI. V was shortened by 6 bases and J by 6 bases, with 8 bases between the two germline ends. The CDR3 is 11 amino acids. The chain's CDR3 is CASSRRAEAFF. CDR3 coding DNA: TGTGCCAGCAGCCGGCGGGCTGAAGCTTTCTTT.

Turning to this clonotype: This sequence may be a read error, since a much larger clone differs from it by one base. The V and J genes are TRBV9 and TRBJ2-2; perhaps TRBD2 as D (6 bases). Germline V gene lookup returns CDR1 SGDLS and CDR2 YYNGEE. The CDR3 sequence is 14 residues long. The CDR3 here is CASSVTQNTGGLFF. Here the CDR3 DNA reads TGTGCCAGCAGCGTAACCCAGAACACCGGGGGGCTGTTTTTT.

At least ten counts were recorded for this clonotype. The rearrangement uses TRBV6-1 and TRBJ2-7; 12 bases match TRBD1. The CDR3 contains 15 residues. Germline V gives CDR1 MNHNS, CDR2 SASEGT. Germline trimming cut 7 bases from V and 4 bases from J; bases unmatched to any gene: 8. This CDR3 is CASTLTGQGAYEQYF. In DNA, the CDR3 is TGTGCCAGCACCCTAACGGGACAGGGGGCTTACGAGCAGTACTTC.

The V and J genes are TRBV6-2 or TRBV6-3 and TRBJ2-4, with no clear D. Germline V gene sequence: CDR1 MNHEY, CDR2 SVGEGT. V lost 2 bases to trimming and J lost 6 bases, with 2 bases between them. This CDR3 is built from 11 residues. This CDR3 is CASSYVNIQYF. The CDR3, as DNA: TGTGCCAGCAGTTACGTAAACATTCAGTACTTC.

This clonotype was detected ten times or more. V and J are TRBV30 and TRBJ2-5, with 7 bases aligning to TRBD2. Germline V lookup: CDR1 GTSNPN, CDR2 SVGIG (reference sequence). The CDR3 is 14 amino acids. V gave up 1 base and J gave up 4 bases; unmatched junction bases: 6. CDR3 loop: CAWSAPWGGETQYF. DNA for the CDR3: TGTGCCTGGAGTGCCCCGTGGGGGGGAGAGACCCAGTACTTC. The full variable domain, rest sourced from reference TRBV30 and TRBJ2-5, is SQTIHQWPATLVQPVGSPLSLECTVEGTSNPNLYWYRQAAGRGLQLLFYSVGIGQISSEVPQNLSASRPQDRQFILSSKKLLLSDSGFYLCAWSAPWGGETQYFGPGTRLLVL.

This clonotype was picked up many times. CDR3 sequence (DNA): TGCAGTGCTCCAGAGGTGGCAGGGGGCTTCTACAATGAGCAGTTCTTC. Its protein is CSAPEVAGGFYNEQFF. The chain links TRBV20-1 to TRBJ2-1; 8 bases agree with TRBD1. Germline CDR1 and CDR2: DFQATT and SNEGSKA (reference sequence). The CDR3 length is 16 residues. The junction had 12 bases not matched to a gene; V was cut back by 5 bases and J by 3 bases.

Many counts were recorded for this clonotype. The chain recombines TRBV27 with TRBJ2-7, with 10 nucleotides matching TRBD2. Germline lookup yields CDR1 MNHEY and CDR2 SMNVEV (reference sequence). The CDR3 runs 13 residues. V lost 8 bases and J lost 2; bases outside the gene matches: 3. The CDR3 loop reads CASASGRAYEQYF. For the CDR3, the DNA is TGTGCCAGCGCCAGCGGGAGGGCCTACGAGCAGTACTTC.

This clonotype showed up many times. The chain employs TRBV11-2 and TRBJ2-5; the match to TRBD2 covers 7 bases. V lost 3 bases, J lost 5 bases, and 6 bases stayed unmatched. The CDR3 has 14 amino acids. Per the germline V gene, CDR1 is SGHAT and CDR2 is FQNNGV. CDR3 amino acids: CASSFVGGTETQYF. Here the CDR3 DNA reads TGTGCCAGCAGCTTCGTGGGGGGGACGGAGACCCAGTACTTC.

This clonotype was counted many times. V and J are TRBV11-2 and TRBJ2-3; TRBD2 is a possible D gene (7 bases). Germline V gene data show CDR1 as SGHAT and CDR2 as FQNNGV. V was shortened by 6 bases and J by 6 bases, with 19 bases between the two germline ends. The CDR3 runs to 15 residues. The DNA for the CDR3 is TGTGCCAGCAGTTATATAGGGGGGGCAGGGGATACGCAGTATTTT. This codes for CASSYIGGAGDTQYF. Based on the CDR3 plus reference TRBV11-2 and TRBJ2-3, the full variable domain is EAGVAQSPRYKIIEKRQSVAFWCNPISGHATLYWYQQILGQGPKLLIQFQNNGVVDDSQLPKDRFSAERLKGVDSTLKIQPAKLEDSAVYLCASSYIGGAGDTQYFGPGTRLTVL.

This clonotype was detected only a few times. The chain uses TRBV4-2 and TRBJ2-1; the D gene could be TRBD1 or TRBD2 (6 bases each). Trimming removed 4 bases at V and 9 bases at J, with 13 bases between. CDR1 LGHNA and CDR2 YNFKEQ come from the germline V gene. The CDR3 consists of 13 residues. As DNA, the CDR3 is TGTGCCAGCAGCCTAGAAAGGGGGGTTGAGCAGTTCTTC. Protein sequence: CASSLERGVEQFF.